This is a list of T cell receptor beta chains from one sample in a study of T cell changes during pregnancy in multiple sclerosis. Only in-frame clones appear in the TCRdb table, and some are missing; sequencing was by immunoSEQ multiplex PCR. Of some 110,000 clones in the sample, 75% to 95% were seen once. The sample in question was peripheral blood, obtained before pregnancy. The receptor source for this set is a female donor with multiple sclerosis, enrolled in a pregnancy study. Each CDR3 is given with its conserved first and last residue. Fields, in order: J gene, V gene, CDR3 protein.

>TRBJ2-7|TRBV20-1
CSAPRGYEQYF
>TRBJ2-7|TRBV6-1
CASSERESWREQYF
>TRBJ1-1|TRBV19
CASSPDWAEAFF
>TRBJ1-2|TRBV18
CASSPPRQANYGYTF
>TRBJ2-7|TRBV6-5
CASSPGTSAYEQYF
>TRBJ1-5|TRBV11-2
CASSFDSDNRPQHF
>TRBJ2-3|TRBV7-3
CASSLGAGGSDTQYF
>TRBJ1-3|TRBV30
CAWSGGQVLGNTIYF
>TRBJ2-1|TRBV9
CASSPEGLAGAYSYNEQFF
>TRBJ2-7|TRBV19
CASSISSESYEQYF
>TRBJ1-5|TRBV6-5
CASTRRQGGQPQHF
>TRBJ2-7|TRBV7-2
CASSLKRGSKSGEQYF
>TRBJ2-7|TRBV19
CASSTTQRGNTYEQYF
>TRBJ1-4|TRBV19
CASSQGVATNEKLFF
>TRBJ1-5|TRBV23-1
CASSPQGGNQPQHF
>TRBJ1-5|TRBV28
CASWGGAYPSSVSNQPQHF
>TRBJ1-2|TRBV7-6
CASSLARGGEGYTF
>TRBJ1-1|TRBV7-2
CASSLYRGDTEAFF
>TRBJ2-1|TRBV7-3
CASSLWATSASYNEQFF
>TRBJ2-5|TRBV27
CASSFVQGVGETQYF
>TRBJ2-5|TRBV5-6
CASSFSPRQDQETQYF
>TRBJ1-6|TRBV9
CASSDGQGLNSPLHF
>TRBJ1-1|TRBV2
CASSPDRAPPLNTEAFF
>TRBJ2-7|TRBV7-3
CASSLEAGPYEQYF
>TRBJ1-2|TRBV30
CAWFRDRLFTYHYGYTF
>TRBJ2-7|TRBV7-2
CASSLQTSGYSYEQYF
>TRBJ2-7|TRBV5-6
CASSLGHRGVSYEQYF
>TRBJ1-2|TRBV5-6
CASSSGTGLANYGYTF
>TRBJ1-1|TRBV11-2
CASSSGGMNTEAFF
>TRBJ1-6|TRBV5-1
CASSLVPTGANSPLHF
>TRBJ2-5|TRBV7-9
CASSPRTSGWETQYF
>TRBJ2-7|TRBV6-1
CASSEAGLSTYEQYF
>TRBJ2-1|TRBV28
CASTPRLAGGRDEQFF